The source of this T cell receptor beta chain is a study of blood T cell repertoires in COVID-19. Study-wide background: The United States, Italy and Spain supplied acute and convalescent COVID-19 samples. PBMCs, B-cell-depleted T cells, or T cells provided the cDNA or gDNA that made up the material.

Per the original data handling: Reference gene primer amplification yielded estimated nucleated cell counts. Here immunoSEQ multiplex PCR was the method, and the copy in TCRdb shows in-frame clones only, minus some. The V and J calls and clone size were taken over from that table, and D and trimming were inferred from the DNA. The sample includes 150,000 to 200,000 clones, roughly 84% seen only once; the top ten take about a tenth. Germline V gene sequence: CDR1 KGHDR, CDR2 SFDVKD. The J segment lost 7 bases and the V segment lost 3 bases, leaving 8 bases of the junction unmatched. There are 15 residues in the CDR3.

The V and J genes are TRBV24-1 and TRBJ2-1; 7 bases fit TRBD1. Sequencing was carried out using peripheral blood. This sequence was found in an elderly woman with active or convalescent COVID-19. DNA for the CDR3: TGTGCCACCAGTGATCCCACCGACAGGGTGAATGAGCAGTTCTTC. Protein: CATSDPTDRVNEQFF.